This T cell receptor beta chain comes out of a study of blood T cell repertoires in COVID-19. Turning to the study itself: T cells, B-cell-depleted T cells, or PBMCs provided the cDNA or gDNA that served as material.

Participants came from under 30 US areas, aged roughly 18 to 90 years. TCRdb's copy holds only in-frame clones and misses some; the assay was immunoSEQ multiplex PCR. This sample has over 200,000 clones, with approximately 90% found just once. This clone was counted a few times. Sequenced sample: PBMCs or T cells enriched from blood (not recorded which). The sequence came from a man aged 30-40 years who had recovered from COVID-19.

The CDR3 is CSVGVGGYTGELFF. In nucleotides, the CDR3 is TGCAGCGTTGGAGTCGGCGGATACACCGGGGAGCTGTTTTTT. The V gene is TRBV29-1, the J gene TRBJ2-2; no clear D. The CDR3 length is 14 residues. From germline, CDR1 is SQVTM and CDR2 ANQGSEA. The V end was cut by 4 bases, the J end by 3 bases, with 12 bases between.